The 5 T cell receptor beta chains below all came from one sample that was sequenced in a study of T cells in Graves' hyperthyroidism and ophthalmopathy. TCR beta CDR3 sequences were amplified from RNA transcripts. The HTBI set primed first-round TCR CDR3 RT-PCR. TCRdb called the multiplex PCR reads again in MiXCR, with one record for every CDR3 protein. The sample contains roughly 420,000 distinct CDR3 sequences, 15% to 19% of which appear only once. Input material: blood. These receptors were collected from a woman between 18 and 30 years old with Graves' hyperthyroidism.

The chain uses TRBV4-1 and TRBJ2-1; D gene uncertain. This CDR3 has 16 amino acids. Germline assignment: CDR1 MGHRA and CDR2 YSYEKL. V was trimmed by 2 bases and J by 5 bases, leaving 16 bases between them. CDR3 in amino acids: CASSQLPALLDNEQFF. CDR3 in DNA: TGCGCCAGCAGCCAACTACCGGCCCTCCTGGACAATGAGCAGTTCTTC.

Many counts were recorded for this clonotype. V is TRBV11-2 and J is TRBJ2-5; no reliable D call. The germline V gene has CDR1 SGHAT and CDR2 FQNNGV. With 0 bases removed from V and 5 bases from J, the gap between germline ends came to 10 bases. The CDR3 runs 14 residues. The CDR3 DNA sequence: TGTGCCAGCAGCTTAGAACGGTTGGTCGAGACCCAGTACTTC. It translates to CASSLERLVETQYF.

This clonotype was seen many times. CDR3 DNA: TGTGCCAGCAGTCGGAGCGGGGGGGAGGAGACCCAGTACTTC. It is translated as CASSRSGGEETQYF. The J gene is TRBJ2-5, the V gene TRBV2; 10 positions agree with TRBD2. CDR3 length: 14 amino acids. The J segment lost 5 bases and the V segment lost 5 bases, leaving 5 bases of the junction unmatched. Germline CDR1 and CDR2: SNHLY and FYNNEI.

This clonotype was counted ten times or more. V and J are TRBV3-1 and TRBJ1-2, with TRBD1 identical over 7 bases. The CDR3 sequence is 15 residues long. Per germline, CDR1 LGHDT and CDR2 YNNKEL (reference sequence). V lost 4 bases, J lost 0 bases, and 5 bases stayed unmatched. The CDR3 sequence is CASSPRDRTNYGYTF. The CDR3 coding sequence is TGTGCCAGCAGCCCCCGGGACAGAACTAACTATGGCTACACCTTC.

This clonotype came up a few times. The chain uses TRBV9 and TRBJ1-2, with TRBD1 identical over 8 bases. This CDR3 is built from 13 residues. Trimming cost V 5 bases and J 5 bases; bases outside gene matches: 5. Germline V CDR1 and CDR2: SGDLS, YYNGEE. The CDR3 reads CASSSGGLYGYTF. CDR3 nucleotides: TGTGCCAGCAGTTCAGGGGGCCTGTATGGCTACACCTTC.